This T cell receptor beta chain is drawn from a study of cytomegalovirus exposure and HLA in healthy donors. About the study: A previous analysis identified around 120 million unique TCR beta sequences derived from roughly 180 million T cells.

Comment on this clone: The antigen remains undetermined.

The study's findings and limits: Researchers reported in a later analysis that a missense DCLRE1C variant was tied to TCR beta V- and J-gene trimming. The Asian-associated ancestry cluster reportedly had fewer N-insertions than the approximately 630-donor mean in a later analysis. Previous analysis showed most TCR beta V segments were productive about 90% or about 30% of the time.

Per germline, CDR1 SGDLS and CDR2 YYNGEE. The CDR3 sequence is 16 residues long. V lost 7 bases to trimming and J lost 7 bases; unmatched junction nucleotides: 13. PCR primers comprised 60 Vbeta and 13 Jbeta primers. Using immunoSEQ multiplex PCR, the repertoire was profiled, and TCRdb retains in-frame clones only, with some absent. The repertoire holds approximately 140,000 clones, with more than 75% as singletons. The chain joins TRBV9 to TRBJ1-4; TRBD1 aligns across 10 bases. Sequencing used PBMCs. This TCR derives from a woman between 35 and 50 years old in good health and CMV-seropositive. CDR3: CASARGGQGGREKLFF. The CDR3 DNA reads TGTGCCAGCGCAAGGGGAGGACAGGGGGGCCGTGAAAAACTGTTTTTT.